A single sample is the source of the 5 T cell receptor beta chains below, sequenced in a study of T cells after yellow fever vaccination. A single record per CDR3 protein comes from TCRdb applying MiXCR to the 5' RACE reads. The repertoire holds some 200,000 distinct CDR3 sequences, with approximately 3.2% as singletons. The input for sequencing was CD4+ T cells sorted from PBMCs, taken 10 days after the yellow fever booster vaccination. These receptors all stem from a man younger than 35 who received the YFV17D yellow fever vaccine.

This clonotype was recorded at least ten times. The genes are TRBV19 and TRBJ1-5; 10 nucleotides align to TRBD1. Germline values: CDR1 LNHDA, CDR2 SQIVND (reference sequence). With V trimmed by 6 bases and J by 8 bases, 13 bases remained unmatched. CDR3 size: 16 residues. The CDR3 is CASRPGQGTLREPQHF. CDR3 sequence (DNA): TGTGCCAGTAGACCGGGACAGGGGACTTTAAGGGAGCCCCAGCATTTT.

Ten or more counts support this clonotype. The chain employs TRBV27 and TRBJ1-5, with D perhaps matching TRBD1 (6 bases). V was shortened by 5 bases and J by 7 bases, with 18 bases between the two germline ends. CDR3 length equals 15 residues. Germline CDR1 and CDR2: MNHEY and SMNVEV (reference sequence). Written as DNA, the CDR3 is TGTGCCAGCAGTGTACAAGGGACAACGACCCAGCCCCAGCATTTT. Its translation: CASSVQGTTTQPQHF.

This clonotype was detected only a few times. This chain links TRBV9 with TRBJ1-4; D possibly corresponds to TRBD1 (5 bases). This CDR3 spans 15 amino acids. Germline V CDR1 and CDR2: SGDLS, YYNGEE. V lost 0 bases and J lost 8, with 14 bases in between. CDR3 sequence: CASSVVGAREEKLFF. For the CDR3, the DNA is TGTGCCAGCAGCGTAGTTGGGGCTAGGGAAGAAAAACTGTTTTTT.

The sample holds many counts of this clonotype. This chain joins TRBV12-3 or TRBV12-4 and TRBJ2-4; D is unresolved. The CDR3 consists of 12 residues. The V gene lost 1 base and the J gene lost 13 bases, with 11 bases spanning the gap. This CDR3 reads CASSLGAVSQYF. CDR3 nucleotides: TGTGCCAGCAGTTTAGGGGCCGTTTCGCAGTACTTC.

The J gene is TRBJ2-2, the V gene TRBV4-3; D not resolved. V lost 3 bases to trimming and J lost 6 bases, with 11 bases between them. CDR1 LGHNA and CDR2 YSLEER come from the germline V gene. This CDR3 region has 14 residues. The CDR3 loop is CASSHQRGPGELFF. Here the CDR3 DNA reads TGCGCCAGCAGCCACCAGCGAGGTCCCGGGGAGCTGTTTTTT.